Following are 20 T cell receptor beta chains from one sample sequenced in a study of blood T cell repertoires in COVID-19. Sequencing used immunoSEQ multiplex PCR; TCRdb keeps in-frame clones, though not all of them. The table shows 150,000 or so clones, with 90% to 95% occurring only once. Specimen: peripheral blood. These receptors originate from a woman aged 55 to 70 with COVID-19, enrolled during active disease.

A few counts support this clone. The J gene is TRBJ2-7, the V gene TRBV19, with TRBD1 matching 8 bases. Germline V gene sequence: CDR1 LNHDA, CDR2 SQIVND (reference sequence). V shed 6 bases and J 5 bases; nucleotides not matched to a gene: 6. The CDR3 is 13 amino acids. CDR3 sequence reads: CASSETGAHEQYF. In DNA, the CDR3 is TGTGCCAGTAGCGAGACAGGGGCCCACGAGCAGTACTTC.

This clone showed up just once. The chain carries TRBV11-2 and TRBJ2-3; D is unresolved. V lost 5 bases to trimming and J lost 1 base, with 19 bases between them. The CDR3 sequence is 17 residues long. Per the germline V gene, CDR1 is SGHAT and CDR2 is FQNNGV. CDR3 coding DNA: TGTGCCAGCAGCCCCTTTCGTTTGTCAGGCGGCACAGATACGCAGTATTTT. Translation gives CASSPFRLSGGTDTQYF.

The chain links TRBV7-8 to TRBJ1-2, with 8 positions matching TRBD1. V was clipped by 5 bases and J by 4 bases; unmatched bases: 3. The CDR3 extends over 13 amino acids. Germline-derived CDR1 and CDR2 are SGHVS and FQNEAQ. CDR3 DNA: TGTGCCAGCAGCCTAGGGACAGGCTATGGCTACACCTTC. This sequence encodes CASSLGTGYGYTF.

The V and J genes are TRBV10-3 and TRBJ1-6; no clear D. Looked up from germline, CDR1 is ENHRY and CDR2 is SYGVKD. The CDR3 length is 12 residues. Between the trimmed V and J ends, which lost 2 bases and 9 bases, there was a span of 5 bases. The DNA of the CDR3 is TGTGCCATCAGTGAGAACGGTTCACCCCTCCACTTT. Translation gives CAISENGSPLHF.

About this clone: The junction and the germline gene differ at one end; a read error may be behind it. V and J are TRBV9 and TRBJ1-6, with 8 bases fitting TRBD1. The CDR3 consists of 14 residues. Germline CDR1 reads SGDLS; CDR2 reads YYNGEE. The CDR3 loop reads CVSSFTGGNSPLHF. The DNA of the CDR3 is TGTGTCAGCAGTTTTACAGGGGGTAATTCACCCCTCCACTTT.

Written as DNA, the CDR3 is TGCGCCAGCAGCTTGGGGGACATAAGTGGGGGCTACACCTTC. As protein: CASSLGDISGGYTF. The rearrangement joins TRBV5-1 to TRBJ1-2, with D maybe TRBD1 (6 bases). Germline V gene sequence: CDR1 SGHRS, CDR2 YFSETQ. V lost 0 bases, J lost 8 bases, and 14 bases lay in between. The CDR3 is 14 amino acids.

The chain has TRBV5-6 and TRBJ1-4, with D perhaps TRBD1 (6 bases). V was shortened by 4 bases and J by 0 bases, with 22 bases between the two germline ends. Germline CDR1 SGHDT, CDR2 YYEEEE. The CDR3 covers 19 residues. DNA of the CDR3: TGTGCCAGCAGCAGACTCGGGGGGGCAGAGGACGCAACTAATGAAAAACTGTTTTTT. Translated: CASSRLGGAEDATNEKLFF.

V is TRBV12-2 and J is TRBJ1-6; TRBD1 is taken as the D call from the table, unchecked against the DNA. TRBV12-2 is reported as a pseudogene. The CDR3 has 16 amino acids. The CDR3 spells CASRPGDRGHNSPLHF. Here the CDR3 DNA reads TGTGCAAGTCGCCCCGGAGACAGGGGTCATAATTCACCCCTCCACTTT.

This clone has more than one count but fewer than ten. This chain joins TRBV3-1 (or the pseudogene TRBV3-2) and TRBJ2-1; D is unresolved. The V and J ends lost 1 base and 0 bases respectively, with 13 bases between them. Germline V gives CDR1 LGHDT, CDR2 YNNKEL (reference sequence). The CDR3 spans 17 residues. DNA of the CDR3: TGTGCCAGCAGCCAAGCTAGGTCCGAGCGCTCCTACAATGAGCAGTTCTTC. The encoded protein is CASSQARSERSYNEQFF.

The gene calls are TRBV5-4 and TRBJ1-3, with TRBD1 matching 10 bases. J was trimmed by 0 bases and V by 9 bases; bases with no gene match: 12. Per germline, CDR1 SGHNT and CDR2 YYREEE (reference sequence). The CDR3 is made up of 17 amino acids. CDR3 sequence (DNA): TGTGCCACCCTAACGAGGACAGGGGGTAGCTCTGGAAACACCATATATTTT. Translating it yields CATLTRTGGSSGNTIYF.

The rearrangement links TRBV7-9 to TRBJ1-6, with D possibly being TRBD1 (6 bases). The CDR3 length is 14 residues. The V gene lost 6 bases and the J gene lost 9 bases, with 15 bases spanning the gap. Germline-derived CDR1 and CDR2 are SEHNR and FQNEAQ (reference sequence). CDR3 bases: TGTGCCAGCAGTAGAGGACAGTTAGGTTCACCCCTCCACTTT. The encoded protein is CASSRGQLGSPLHF.

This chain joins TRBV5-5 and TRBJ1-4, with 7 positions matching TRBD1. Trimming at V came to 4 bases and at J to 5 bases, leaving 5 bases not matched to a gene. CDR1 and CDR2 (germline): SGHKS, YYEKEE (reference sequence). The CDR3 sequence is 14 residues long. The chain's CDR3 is CASSPGQRNEKLFF. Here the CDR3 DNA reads TGTGCCAGCAGCCCGGGACAGAGAAATGAAAAACTGTTTTTT.

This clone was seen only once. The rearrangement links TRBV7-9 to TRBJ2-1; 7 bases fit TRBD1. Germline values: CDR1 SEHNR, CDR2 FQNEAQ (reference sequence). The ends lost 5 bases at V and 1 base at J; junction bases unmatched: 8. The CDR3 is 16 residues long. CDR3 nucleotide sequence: TGTGCCAGCAGCCTGCTCGACAGGGTTTCCTACAATGAGCAGTTCTTC. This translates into CASSLLDRVSYNEQFF. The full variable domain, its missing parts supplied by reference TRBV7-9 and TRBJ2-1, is DTGVSQNPRHKITKRGQNVTFRCDPISEHNRLYWYRQTLGQGPEFLTYFQNEAQLEKSRLLSDRFSAERPKGSFSTLEIQRTEQGDSAMYLCASSLLDRVSYNEQFFGPGTRLTVL.

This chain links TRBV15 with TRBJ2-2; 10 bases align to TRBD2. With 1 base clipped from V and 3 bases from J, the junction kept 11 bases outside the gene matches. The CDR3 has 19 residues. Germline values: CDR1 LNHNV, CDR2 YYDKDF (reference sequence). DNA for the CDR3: TGTGCCACCAGCAGAGTGGTTCTAGCGGGGGCCGGGGACACCGGGGAGCTGTTTTTT. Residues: CATSRVVLAGAGDTGELFF. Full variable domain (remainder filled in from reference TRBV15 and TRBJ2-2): DAMVIQNPRYQVTQFGKPVTLSCSQTLNHNVMYWYQQKSSQAPKLLFHYYDKDFNNEADTPDNFQSRRPNTSFCFLDIRSPGLGDTAMYLCATSRVVLAGAGDTGELFFGEGSRLTVL.

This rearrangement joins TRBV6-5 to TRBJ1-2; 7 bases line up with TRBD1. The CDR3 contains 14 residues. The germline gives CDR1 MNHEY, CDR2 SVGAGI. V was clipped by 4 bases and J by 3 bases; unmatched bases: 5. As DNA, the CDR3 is TGTGCCAGCAGTTTTACAGGGGAGGACTATGGCTACACCTTC. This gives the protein CASSFTGEDYGYTF.

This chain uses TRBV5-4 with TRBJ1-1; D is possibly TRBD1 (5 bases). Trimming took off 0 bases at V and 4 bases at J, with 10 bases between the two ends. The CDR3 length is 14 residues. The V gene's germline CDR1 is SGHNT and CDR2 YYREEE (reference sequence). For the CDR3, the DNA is TGTGCCAGCAGCTTGGCAGGGTTGAGCACTGAAGCTTTCTTT. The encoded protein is CASSLAGLSTEAFF.

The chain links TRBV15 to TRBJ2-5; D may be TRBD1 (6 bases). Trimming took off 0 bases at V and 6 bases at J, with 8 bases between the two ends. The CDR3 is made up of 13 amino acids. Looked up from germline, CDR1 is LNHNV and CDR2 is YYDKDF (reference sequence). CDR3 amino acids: CATSRDGGKTQYF. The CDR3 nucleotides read TGTGCCACCAGCAGAGATGGGGGCAAGACCCAGTACTTC.

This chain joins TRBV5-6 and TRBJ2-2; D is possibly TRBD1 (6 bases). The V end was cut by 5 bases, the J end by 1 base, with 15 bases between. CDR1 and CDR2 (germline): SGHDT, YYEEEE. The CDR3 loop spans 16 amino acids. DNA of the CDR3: TGTGCCAGCAGTTCCTATAGCAGGGGGAACACCGGGGAGCTGTTTTTT. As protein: CASSSYSRGNTGELFF.

This CDR3 reads CASTGTGVSGANVLTF. DNA of the CDR3: TGTGCCAGCACCGGGACAGGGGTCTCTGGGGCCAACGTCCTGACTTTC. V and J are TRBV5-4 and TRBJ2-6; TRBD1 aligns across 10 bases. Germline CDR1 is SGHNT and CDR2 is YYREEE (reference sequence). Trimming at V came to 6 bases and at J to 0 bases, leaving 3 bases not matched to a gene. This CDR3 comprises 16 residues. Full variable domain (outside the CDR3, taken from reference TRBV5-4 and TRBJ2-6): ETGVTQSPTHLIKTRGQQVTLRCSSQSGHNTVSWYQQALGQGPQFIFQYYREEENGRGNFPPRFSGLQFPNYSSELNVNALELDDSALYLCASTGTGVSGANVLTFGAGSRLTVL.

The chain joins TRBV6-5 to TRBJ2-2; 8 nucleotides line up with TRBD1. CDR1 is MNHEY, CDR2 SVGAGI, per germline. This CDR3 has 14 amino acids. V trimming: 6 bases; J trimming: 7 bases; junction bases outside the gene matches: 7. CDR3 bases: TGTGCCAGCAGAACTGGACAGGGTTTCGGGGAGCTGTTTTTT. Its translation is CASRTGQGFGELFF.